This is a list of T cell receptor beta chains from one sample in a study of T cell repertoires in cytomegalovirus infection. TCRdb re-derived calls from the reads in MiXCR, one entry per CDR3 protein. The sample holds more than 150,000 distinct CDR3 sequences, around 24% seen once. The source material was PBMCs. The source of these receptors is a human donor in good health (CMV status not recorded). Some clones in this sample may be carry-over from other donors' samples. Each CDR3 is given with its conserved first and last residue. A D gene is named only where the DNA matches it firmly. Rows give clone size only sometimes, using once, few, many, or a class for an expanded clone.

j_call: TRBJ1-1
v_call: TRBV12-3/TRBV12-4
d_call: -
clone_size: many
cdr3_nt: TGTGCCAGCAGTTTTACGGGGGGCATGAACACTGAAGCTTTCTTT
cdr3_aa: CASSFTGGMNTEAFF

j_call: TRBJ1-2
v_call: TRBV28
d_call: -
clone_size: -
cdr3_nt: TGTGCCAGCAGCCCGTTTGGGACATCATCTAACTATGGCTACACCTTC
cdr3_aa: CASSPFGTSSNYGYTF

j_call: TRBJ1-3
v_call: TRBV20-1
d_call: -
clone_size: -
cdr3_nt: TGCAGTGCTCCGACTGAGTCTGGAAACACCATATATTTT
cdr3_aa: CSAPTESGNTIYF

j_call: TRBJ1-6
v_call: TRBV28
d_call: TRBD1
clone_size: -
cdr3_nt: TGTGCCACGACAGGGGAGTCCTATAATTCACCCCTCCACTTT
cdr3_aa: CATTGESYNSPLHF

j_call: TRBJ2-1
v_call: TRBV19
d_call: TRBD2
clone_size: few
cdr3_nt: TGTGCCAGTAGTAGGGGGACTAGCGGGAGTCCGTCTTACAATGAGCAGTTCTTC
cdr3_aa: CASSRGTSGSPSYNEQFF

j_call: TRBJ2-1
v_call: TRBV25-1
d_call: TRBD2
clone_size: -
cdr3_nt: TGTGCCAGCCGGACTAGCGGGAGGGGGAATGAGCAGTTCTTC
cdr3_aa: CASRTSGRGNEQFF

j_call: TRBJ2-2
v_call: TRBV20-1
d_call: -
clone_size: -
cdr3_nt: TGCAGTGCTAGTAGGGGGTCGGGGATGAACACCGGGGAGCTGTTTTTT
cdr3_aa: CSASRGSGMNTGELFF

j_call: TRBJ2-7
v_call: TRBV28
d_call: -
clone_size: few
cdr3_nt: TGTGCCAGCAGTTTACGGATGCGGGGCACCTACGAGCAGTACTTC
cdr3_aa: CASSLRMRGTYEQYF

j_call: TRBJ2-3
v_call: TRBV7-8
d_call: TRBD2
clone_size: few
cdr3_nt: TGTGCCAGCAGCTCCCGCGTTAGCGGGAGTGCAGATACGCAGTATTTT
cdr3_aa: CASSSRVSGSADTQYF

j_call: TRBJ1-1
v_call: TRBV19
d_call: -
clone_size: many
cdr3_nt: TGTGCCAGTAGTTTCTTGACAGGAGTTGAAGCTTTCTTT
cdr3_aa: CASSFLTGVEAFF

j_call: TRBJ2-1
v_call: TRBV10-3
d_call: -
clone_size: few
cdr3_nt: TGTGCCATCAGTGACCCTAGGGCAGGAGCCTACAATGAGCAGTTCTTC
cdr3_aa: CAISDPRAGAYNEQFF

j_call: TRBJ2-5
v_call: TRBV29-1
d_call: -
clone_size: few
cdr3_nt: TGCAGCGTTGGGTCAGGGGCCGGGGAGACCCAGTACTTC
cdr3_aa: CSVGSGAGETQYF

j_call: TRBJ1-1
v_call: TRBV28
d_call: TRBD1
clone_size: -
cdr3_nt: TGTGCCAGCGGACGACAGGGGGTGGGCATGAACACTGAAGCTTTCTTT
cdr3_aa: CASGRQGVGMNTEAFF

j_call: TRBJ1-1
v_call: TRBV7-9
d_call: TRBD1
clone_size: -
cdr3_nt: TGTGCCAGCAGCTTAACAGGGGTGACAGGTGCTGAAGCTTTCTTT
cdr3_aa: CASSLTGVTGAEAFF

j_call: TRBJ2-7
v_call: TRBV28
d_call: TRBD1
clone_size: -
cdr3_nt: TGTGCCAGCAGTTCCCCTGGGACAGGCGATAAGGACGAGCAGTACTTC
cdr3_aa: CASSSPGTGDKDEQYF

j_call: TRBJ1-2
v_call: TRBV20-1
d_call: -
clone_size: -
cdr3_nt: TGCAGTGCTCCCCGTGAGGGGGGAACTGGCTACACCTTC
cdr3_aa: CSAPREGGTGYTF

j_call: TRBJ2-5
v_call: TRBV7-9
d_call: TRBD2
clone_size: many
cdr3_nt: TGTGCCAGCAGCTCCGAGACTAGCGGGAGACAAGAGACCCAGTACTTC
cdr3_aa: CASSSETSGRQETQYF

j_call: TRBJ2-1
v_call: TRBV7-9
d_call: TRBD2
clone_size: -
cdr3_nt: TGTGCCAGCAGCTTAGCGCCTAGCGGGGACTACAATGAGCAGTTCTTC
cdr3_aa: CASSLAPSGDYNEQFF

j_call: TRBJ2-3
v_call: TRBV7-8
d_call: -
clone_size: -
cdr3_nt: TGTGCCAGCAGCCCCAGGACACGCACAGATACGCAGTATTTT
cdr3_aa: CASSPRTRTDTQYF

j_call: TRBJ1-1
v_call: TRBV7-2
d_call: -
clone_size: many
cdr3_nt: TGTGCCAGCAGCTTTGGGGGCTTTGAAGCTTTCTTT
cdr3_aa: CASSFGGFEAFF

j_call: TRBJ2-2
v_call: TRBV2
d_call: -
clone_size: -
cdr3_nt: TGTGCCAGCAGTGATGATAGGGGAGACACCGGGGAGCTGTTTTTT
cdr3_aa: CASSDDRGDTGELFF

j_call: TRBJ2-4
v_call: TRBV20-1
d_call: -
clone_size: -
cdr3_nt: TGCAGTGCAAGGGGGGGGGCGAACATTCAGTACTTC
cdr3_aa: CSARGGANIQYF

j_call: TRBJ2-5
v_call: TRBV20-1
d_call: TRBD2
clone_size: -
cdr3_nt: TGCAGTGCTAGACATTTTGCGGGGGAAGAGACCCAGTACTTC
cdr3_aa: CSARHFAGEETQYF

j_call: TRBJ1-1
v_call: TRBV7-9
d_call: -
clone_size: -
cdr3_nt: TGTGCCAGCAGCCCAGAGGGGGGCGATGGAACTGAAGCTTTCTTT
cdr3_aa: CASSPEGGDGTEAFF

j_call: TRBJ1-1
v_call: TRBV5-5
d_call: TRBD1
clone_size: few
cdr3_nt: TGTGCCAGCAGCTTGGCGCCAGGGGGCGGGAACACTGAAGCTTTCTTT
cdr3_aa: CASSLAPGGGNTEAFF

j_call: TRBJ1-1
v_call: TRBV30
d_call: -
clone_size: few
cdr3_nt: TGTGCCTGGAAAGGTAAAGGGGCCGAATGGATGAACACTGAAGCTTTCTTT
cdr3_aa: CAWKGKGAEWMNTEAFF

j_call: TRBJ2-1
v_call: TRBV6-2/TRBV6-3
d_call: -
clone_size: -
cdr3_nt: TGTGCCAGCAGTTCCCAGGGGTCCTACAATGAGCAGTTCTTC
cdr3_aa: CASSSQGSYNEQFF

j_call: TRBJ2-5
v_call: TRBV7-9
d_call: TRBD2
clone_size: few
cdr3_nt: TGTGCCAGCAGCTTCCGCGGCGTGATAGCGGGGCAAGAGACCCAGTACTTC
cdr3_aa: CASSFRGVIAGQETQYF

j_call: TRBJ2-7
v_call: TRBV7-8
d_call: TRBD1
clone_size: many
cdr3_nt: TGTGCCAGCAGCGAACAAACAGGGGTCCGGGAGCAGTACTTC
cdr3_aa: CASSEQTGVREQYF

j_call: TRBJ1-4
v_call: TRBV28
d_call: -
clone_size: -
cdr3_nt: TGTGCCAGCAGTTTCCAGGGAGTAGGAGAAAAACTGTTTTTT
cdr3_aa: CASSFQGVGEKLFF

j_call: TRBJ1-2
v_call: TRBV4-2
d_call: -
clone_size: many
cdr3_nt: TGTGCCAGCAGCCAAGATTCATGGACAGTGTATGGCTACACCTTC
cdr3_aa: CASSQDSWTVYGYTF

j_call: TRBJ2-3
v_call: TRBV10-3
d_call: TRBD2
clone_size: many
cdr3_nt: TGTGCCATCAGCTCCCTAGGACTAGAGGAAAGCACAGATACGCAGTATTTT
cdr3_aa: CAISSLGLEESTDTQYF

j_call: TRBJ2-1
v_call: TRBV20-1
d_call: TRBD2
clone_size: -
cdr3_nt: TGCAGTGCTAGACGAGGACTAGCGGGGGGGCCAAATGAGCAGTTCTTC
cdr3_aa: CSARRGLAGGPNEQFF

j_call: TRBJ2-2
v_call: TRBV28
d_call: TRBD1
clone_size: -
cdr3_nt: TGTGCCAGCAGTGCTCCGACCGGGACAGGGGATACCGGGGAGCTGTTTTTT
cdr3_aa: CASSAPTGTGDTGELFF

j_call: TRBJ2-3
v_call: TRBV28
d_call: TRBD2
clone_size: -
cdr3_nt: TGTGCCAGCAGGCGCCGACTAGCGGGGAGCACAGATACGCAGTATTTT
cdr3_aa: CASRRRLAGSTDTQYF

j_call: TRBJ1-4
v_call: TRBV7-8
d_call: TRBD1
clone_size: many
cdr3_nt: TGTGCCAGTCACCCCACAGGGGGCGGTGAAAAACTGTTTTTT
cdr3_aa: CASHPTGGGEKLFF

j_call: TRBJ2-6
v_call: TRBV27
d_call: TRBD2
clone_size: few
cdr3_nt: TGTGCCAGCAGTTTCCGAGCGGGGGATTACTCTGGGGCCAACGTCCTGACTTTC
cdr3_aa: CASSFRAGDYSGANVLTF

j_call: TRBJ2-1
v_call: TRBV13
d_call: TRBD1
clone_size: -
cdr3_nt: TGTGCCAGCAGCTCCGACAGGGAAGACGGAAATGAGCAGTTCTTC
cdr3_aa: CASSSDREDGNEQFF

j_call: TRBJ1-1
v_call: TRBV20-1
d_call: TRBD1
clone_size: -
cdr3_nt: TGCAGTGCTAGAGAAACCGGGACAGGGTTCGAAGCTTTCTTT
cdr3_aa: CSARETGTGFEAFF

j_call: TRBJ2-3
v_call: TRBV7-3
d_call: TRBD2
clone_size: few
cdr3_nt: TGTGCCAGCAGCTTAACTCCTAGCGGGAGTACAGATACGCAGTATTTT
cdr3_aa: CASSLTPSGSTDTQYF

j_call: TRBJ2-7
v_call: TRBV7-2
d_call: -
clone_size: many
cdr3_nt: TGTGCCAGCAGCTTAACGGTTTACGAGCAGTACTTC
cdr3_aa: CASSLTVYEQYF

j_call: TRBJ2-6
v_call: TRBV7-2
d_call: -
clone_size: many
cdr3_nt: TGTGCCAGCAGCTTAGCGTTGCTGGACACTGGGGCCAACGTCCTGACTTTC
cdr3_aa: CASSLALLDTGANVLTF

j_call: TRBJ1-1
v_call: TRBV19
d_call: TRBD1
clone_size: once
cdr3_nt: TGTGCCAGTAGTACAGGGGGGACATCATTTAACACTGAAGCTTTCTTT
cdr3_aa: CASSTGGTSFNTEAFF

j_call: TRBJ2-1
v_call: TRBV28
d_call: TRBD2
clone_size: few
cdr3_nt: TGTGCCAGCAGTTTTCTAGCGGGGGGTGGTGAGCAGTTCTTC
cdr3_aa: CASSFLAGGGEQFF

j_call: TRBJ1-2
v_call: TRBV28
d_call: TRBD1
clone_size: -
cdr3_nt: TGTGCCAGCAGTATCGCGGACAGGGCGGCCTATGGCTACACCTTC
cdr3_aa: CASSIADRAAYGYTF

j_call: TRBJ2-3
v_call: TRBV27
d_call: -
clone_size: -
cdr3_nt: TGTGCCAGCAGTCCCCTTTCCACAGATACGCAGTATTTT
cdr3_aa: CASSPLSTDTQYF